This T cell receptor (beta chain) stems from a study of type 1 and type 2 diabetes patients. The germline V gene has CDR1 SQVTM and CDR2 ANQGSEA. The CDR3 totals 14 residues. V was trimmed by 1 base and J by 5 bases, leaving 15 bases between them. The PCR template was genomic DNA. A primer set of 30 forward and 13 reverse primers amplified the CDR3. Each CDR3 protein is one row after TCRdb ran MiXCR on the multiplex PCR reads. This table has around 300,000 distinct CDR3 sequences, roughly 48% appearing once. The source of this sequence is a man aged 18-30 years with type 2 diabetes. The sample comprised peripheral blood mononuclear cells (PBMCs). The chain uses TRBV29-1 and TRBJ2-7; D is undetermined. The CDR3 here is CSVEVTGSGDEQYF. The CDR3 DNA is TGCAGCGTTGAAGTGACTGGATCTGGCGACGAGCAGTACTTC.